Detailed here is one TCR beta chain. The data derive from a study of blood T cell repertoires in COVID-19. Study background: COVID-19 samples collected from the United States, Italy and Spain covered acute and convalescent phases.

Source study methods: The authors estimated nucleated cell counts from reference gene primer amplification. Method: immunoSEQ multiplex PCR; TCRdb's copy keeps in-frame clones and lacks some. That table is the source of V, J and clone size, and D and trimming were worked out from the DNA. The sample lists over 50,000 clones; 65% to 90% were seen once. V trimming: 4 bases; J trimming: 13 bases; junction bases outside the gene matches: 12. This CDR3 contains 14 residues. Germline assignment: CDR1 KGHDR and CDR2 SFDVKD. This rearrangement joins TRBV24-1 to TRBJ2-7, with 10 bases that match TRBD2. The TCR sequence derives from a human donor in a cohort sampled during active COVID-19. Sequencing was done on a sample of peripheral blood. Here the CDR3 DNA reads TGTGCCACCAGTGACCCCCGGACTAGCGGCCGTTTTTACTTC. Encoded protein: CATSDPRTSGRFYF.